This TCR beta chain comes out of a study of human T cells and chemical hapten exposure. Study-level information: In the roughly 24-week study, patients were dosed weekly with diphenylcyclopropenone on the scalp throughout.

Noted time point: patch test 1, 2 weeks after DPC sensitization. The sample's treatment: therapeutic diphenylcyclopropenone sensitization with weekly scalp DPC. This clonotype was seen a few times. Within the library, unique molecular identifiers were attached to each individual cDNA molecule. TCRdb reanalysed the RACE reads using MiXCR and keeps one entry per CDR3 protein. The sample carries 80,000 to 100,000 distinct CDR3 sequences, around 12% recorded once. The sample here was whole blood, taken in connection with sensitization to the hapten diphenylcyclopropenone (DPC). The clonotype originates from a woman aged 35 to 49 with alopecia areata. Some clones in this sample may be carry-over from other donors' samples.

CDR3 sequence (DNA): TGCAGCGTTGAAGATGCGACAGATCTTAATGAAAAACTGTTTTTT. Translation gives CSVEDATDLNEKLFF. The V call is TRBV29-1, the J call TRBJ1-4, with D perhaps TRBD1 (5 bases). V lost 0 bases, J lost 4 bases, and 12 bases lay in between. The CDR3 contains 15 residues. Germline loops: CDR1 SQVTM, CDR2 ANQGSEA.